This TCR beta chain appears in the sequencing data of a study of cytomegalovirus exposure and HLA in healthy donors. The V gene's germline CDR1 is SGDLS and CDR2 YYNGEE. The CDR3 runs 14 residues. V gave up 6 bases and J gave up 2 bases, with 12 bases separating them. Study results and caveats: TRBV6-2, TRBV6-3 and other indistinguishable V segments were excluded. In a later analysis, an Asian-associated ancestry cluster reportedly showed fewer N-insertions than the 666-donor mean. For TCR beta chains, V- and J-gene trimming was later linked to a missense DCLRE1C variant. Sequencing depth across donors, presence/absence analyses assumed, was roughly uniform.

This clone showed up just once. No antigen is known for it. PCR involved 60 Vbeta and 13 Jbeta primers. Profiled with immunoSEQ multiplex PCR; TCRdb holds only in-frame clones, not every one. Of 60,000 to 80,000 clones detected, 62% appear once; the ten largest clones hold around 2.7%. This TCR came from a man aged 30 to 45 in good health and CMV-seronegative. The sequenced material came from PBMCs. This sequence joins TRBV9 and TRBJ1-3; D gene uncertain. CDR3 sequence (DNA): TGTGCCAGCACGCAGGCTACAACTGGAAACACCATATATTTT. Translating gives CASTQATTGNTIYF.